This T cell receptor (beta chain) was obtained from a study of Graves' ophthalmopathy and Graves' hyperthyroidism. The CDR3 totals 16 residues. The germline CDR1 and CDR2 sequences are MNHNY and SVGAGI (reference sequence). Trimming took 6 bases from V and 8 from J; bases not matched to a gene: 15. The authors isolated PBMCs from more than 9 ml of fresh peripheral blood. RNA transcripts served as template for amplifying TCR beta CDR3 sequences. RT-PCR was first run with HTBI primers, then multiplex PCR in a second round. TCRdb itself ran the multiplex PCR reads through MiXCR, one entry per CDR3 protein. This table holds roughly 60,000 distinct CDR3 sequences, approximately 45% found once.

V usage is TRBV6-6 and J usage is TRBJ1-3; 8 bases agree with TRBD1. The sample comprised peripheral blood. This clonotype originated in an adult woman with Graves' ophthalmopathy. Here the CDR3 DNA reads TGTGCCAGCAGCCGATCGGACAGGGCCTATGGCTACACCATATATTTT. This translates into CASSRSDRAYGYTIYF.